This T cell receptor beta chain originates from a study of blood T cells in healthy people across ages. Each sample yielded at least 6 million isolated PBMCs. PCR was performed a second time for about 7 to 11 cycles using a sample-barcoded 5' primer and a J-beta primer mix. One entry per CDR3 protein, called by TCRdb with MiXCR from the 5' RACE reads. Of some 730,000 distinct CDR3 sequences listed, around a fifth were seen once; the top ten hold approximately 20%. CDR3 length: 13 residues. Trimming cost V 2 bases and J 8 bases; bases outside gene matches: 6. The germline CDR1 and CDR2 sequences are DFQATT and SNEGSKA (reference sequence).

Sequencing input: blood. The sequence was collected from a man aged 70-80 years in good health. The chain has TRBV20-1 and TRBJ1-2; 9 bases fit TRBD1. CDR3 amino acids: CSARPDRGAGYTF. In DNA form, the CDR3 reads TGCAGTGCTAGACCCGACAGGGGGGCCGGCTACACCTTC.